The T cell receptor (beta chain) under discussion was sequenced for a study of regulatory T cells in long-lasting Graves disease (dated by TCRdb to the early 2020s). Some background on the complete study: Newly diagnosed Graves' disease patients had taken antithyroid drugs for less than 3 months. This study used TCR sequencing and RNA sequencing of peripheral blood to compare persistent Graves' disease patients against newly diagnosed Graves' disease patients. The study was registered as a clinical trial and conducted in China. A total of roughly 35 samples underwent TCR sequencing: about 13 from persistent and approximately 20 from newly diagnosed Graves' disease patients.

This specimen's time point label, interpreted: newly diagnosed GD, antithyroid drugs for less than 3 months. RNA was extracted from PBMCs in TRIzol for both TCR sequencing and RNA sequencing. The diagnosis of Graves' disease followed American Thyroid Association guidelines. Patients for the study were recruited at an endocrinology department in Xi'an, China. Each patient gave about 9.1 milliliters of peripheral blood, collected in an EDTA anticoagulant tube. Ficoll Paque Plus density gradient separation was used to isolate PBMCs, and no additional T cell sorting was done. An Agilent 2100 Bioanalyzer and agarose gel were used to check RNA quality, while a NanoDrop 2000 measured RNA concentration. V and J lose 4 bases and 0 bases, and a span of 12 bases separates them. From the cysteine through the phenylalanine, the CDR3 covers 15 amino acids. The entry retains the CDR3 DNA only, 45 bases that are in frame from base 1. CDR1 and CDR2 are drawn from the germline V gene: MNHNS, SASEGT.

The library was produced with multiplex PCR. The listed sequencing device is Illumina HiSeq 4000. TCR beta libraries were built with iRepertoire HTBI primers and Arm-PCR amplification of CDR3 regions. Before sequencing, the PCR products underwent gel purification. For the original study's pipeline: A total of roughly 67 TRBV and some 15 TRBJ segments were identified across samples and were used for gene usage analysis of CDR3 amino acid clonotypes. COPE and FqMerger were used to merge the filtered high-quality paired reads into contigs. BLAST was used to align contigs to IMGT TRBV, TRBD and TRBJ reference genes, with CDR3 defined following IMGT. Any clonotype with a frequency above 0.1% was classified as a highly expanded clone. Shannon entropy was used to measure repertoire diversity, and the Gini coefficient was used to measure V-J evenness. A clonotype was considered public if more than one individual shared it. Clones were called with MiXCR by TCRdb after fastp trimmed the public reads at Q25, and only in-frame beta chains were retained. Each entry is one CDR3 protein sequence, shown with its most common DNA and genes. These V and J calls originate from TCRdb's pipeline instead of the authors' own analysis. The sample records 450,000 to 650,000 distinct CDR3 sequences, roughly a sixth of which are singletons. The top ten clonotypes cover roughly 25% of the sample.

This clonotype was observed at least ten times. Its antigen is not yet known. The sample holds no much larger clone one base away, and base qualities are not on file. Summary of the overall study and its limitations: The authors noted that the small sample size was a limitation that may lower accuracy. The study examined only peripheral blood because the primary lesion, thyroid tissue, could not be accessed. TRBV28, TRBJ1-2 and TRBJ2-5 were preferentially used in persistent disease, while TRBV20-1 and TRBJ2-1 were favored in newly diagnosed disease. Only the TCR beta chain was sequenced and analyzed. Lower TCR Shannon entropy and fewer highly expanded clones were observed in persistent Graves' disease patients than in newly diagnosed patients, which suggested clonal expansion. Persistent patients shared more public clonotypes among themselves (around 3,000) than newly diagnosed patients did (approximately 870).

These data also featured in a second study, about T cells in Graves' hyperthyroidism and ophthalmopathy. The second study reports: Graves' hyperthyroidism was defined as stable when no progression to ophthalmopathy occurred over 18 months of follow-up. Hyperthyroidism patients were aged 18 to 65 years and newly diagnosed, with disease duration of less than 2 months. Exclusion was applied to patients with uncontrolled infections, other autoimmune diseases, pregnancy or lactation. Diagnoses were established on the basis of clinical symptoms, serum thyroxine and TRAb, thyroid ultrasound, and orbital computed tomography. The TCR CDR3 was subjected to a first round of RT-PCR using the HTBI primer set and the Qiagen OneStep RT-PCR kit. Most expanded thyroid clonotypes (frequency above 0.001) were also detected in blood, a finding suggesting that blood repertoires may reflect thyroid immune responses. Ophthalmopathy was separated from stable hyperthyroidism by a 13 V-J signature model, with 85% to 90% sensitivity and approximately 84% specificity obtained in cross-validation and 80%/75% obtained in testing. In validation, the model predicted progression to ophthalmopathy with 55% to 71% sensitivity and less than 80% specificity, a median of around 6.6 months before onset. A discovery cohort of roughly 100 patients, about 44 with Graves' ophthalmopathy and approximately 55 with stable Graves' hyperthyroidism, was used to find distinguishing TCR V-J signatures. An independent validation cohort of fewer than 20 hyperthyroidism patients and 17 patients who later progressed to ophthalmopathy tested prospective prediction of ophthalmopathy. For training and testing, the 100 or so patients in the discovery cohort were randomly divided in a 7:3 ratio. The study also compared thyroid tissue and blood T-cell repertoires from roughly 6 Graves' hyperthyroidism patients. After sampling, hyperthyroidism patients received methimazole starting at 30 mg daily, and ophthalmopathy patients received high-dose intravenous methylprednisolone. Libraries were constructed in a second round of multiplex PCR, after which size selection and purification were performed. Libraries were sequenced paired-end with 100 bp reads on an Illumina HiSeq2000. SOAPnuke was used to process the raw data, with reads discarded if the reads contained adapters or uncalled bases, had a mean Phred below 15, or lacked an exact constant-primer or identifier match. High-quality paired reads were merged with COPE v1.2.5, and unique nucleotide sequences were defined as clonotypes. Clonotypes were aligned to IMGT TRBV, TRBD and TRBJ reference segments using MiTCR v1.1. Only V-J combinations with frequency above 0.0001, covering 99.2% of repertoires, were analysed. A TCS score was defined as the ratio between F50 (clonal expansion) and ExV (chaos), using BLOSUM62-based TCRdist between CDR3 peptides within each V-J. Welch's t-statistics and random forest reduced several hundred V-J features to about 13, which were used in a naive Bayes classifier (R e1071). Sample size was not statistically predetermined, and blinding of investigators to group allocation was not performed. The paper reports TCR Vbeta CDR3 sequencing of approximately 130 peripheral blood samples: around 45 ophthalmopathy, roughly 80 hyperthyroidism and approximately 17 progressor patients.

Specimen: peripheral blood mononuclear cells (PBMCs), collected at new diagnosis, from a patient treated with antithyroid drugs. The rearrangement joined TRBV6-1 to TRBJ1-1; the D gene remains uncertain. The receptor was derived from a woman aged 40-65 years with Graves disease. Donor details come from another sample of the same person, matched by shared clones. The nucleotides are TGTGCCAGCAGTGTGGGCAACACCATGAACACTGAAGCTTTCTTT. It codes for CASSVGNTMNTEAFF.